These 22 T cell receptor beta chains came from one sample sequenced in a study of radiation and T cells in renal cell carcinoma (TCRdb year 2020). This sample's time point label indicates: baseline pretreatment blood. This specimen's treatment or condition label, interpreted: 15 Gy SBRT to primary tumor, nephrectomy 4 weeks later. Preparation of the library involved the immunoSEQ multiplex PCR assay. The immuneACCESS repertoire file appears here via TCRdb, limited to in-frame rearrangements. These files lack a portion of the clones; in checked studies, under half of the deficit traces to unresolved V genes, and the cause of the others is not known. Here the sample has about 140,000 clones; roughly 83% occur a single time. The top ten constitute approximately 24% of the sample. The specimen was blood, collected from a patient whose treatment included radiotherapy and nephrectomy. The source is a woman aged 45 to 65 with renal cell carcinoma.

A single count supports this clone. CDR3 sequence reads: CSARNTDTQYF. CDR3 nucleotides: TGCAGTGCCAGGAACACAGATACGCAGTATTTT. The chain uses TRBV20-1 and TRBJ2-3; D gene uncertain. The germline V gene encodes CDR1 DFQATT and CDR2 SNEGSKA (reference sequence). This CDR3 contains 11 residues. Trimming stripped 6 bases from V and 2 bases from J, with 6 bases between.

The chain combines TRBV5-5 with TRBJ2-7; 7 bases are shared with TRBD2. The junction had 11 bases not matched to a gene; V was cut back by 4 bases and J by 4 bases. The CDR3 contains 15 residues. The germline V gene has CDR1 SGHKS and CDR2 YYEKEE (reference sequence). DNA for the CDR3: TGTGCCAGCAGCCTCGGGCTAGCGGAGCCTTACGAGCAGTACTTC. Residues: CASSLGLAEPYEQYF.

Here the CDR3 reads CACLDKRAYEQYF. In DNA form, the CDR3 reads TGTGCCTGTTTGGACAAAAGGGCCTACGAGCAGTACTTC. The genes are TRBV30 and TRBJ2-7; possible D gene TRBD1, 5 bases. The germline V gene encodes CDR1 GTSNPN and CDR2 SVGIG (reference sequence). This CDR3 is 13 amino acids long. V gave up 6 bases and J gave up 2 bases, with 14 bases separating them.

As DNA, the CDR3 is TGTGCCAGCAGCGTATCACCCGGAGAGCAGTACTTC. Encoded protein: CASSVSPGEQYF. This sequence joins TRBV9 and TRBJ2-7, with no clear D. Germline V gene data show CDR1 as SGDLS and CDR2 as YYNGEE. The germline V and J ends were trimmed by 1 base and 7 bases, with 9 bases remaining between them. The CDR3 length is 12 residues.

On this clone: Other DNA variants within this sample encode the same CDR3. The chain has TRBV4-1 and TRBJ1-1; 9 nucleotides line up with TRBD1. This CDR3 has 14 residues. Unmatched junction bases numbered 1, after V lost 4 bases and J lost 1 base. Per germline, CDR1 MGHRA and CDR2 YSYEKL. CDR3 in amino acids: CASSPGQGNTEAFF. Here the CDR3 DNA reads TGCGCCAGCAGCCCGGGACAGGGGAACACTGAAGCTTTCTTT.

This chain joins TRBV25-1 and TRBJ2-5; 11 bases are a match to TRBD2. The ends lost 6 bases at V and 4 bases at J; junction bases unmatched: 7. Germline V gives CDR1 MGHDK, CDR2 SYGVNS. There are 15 residues in the CDR3. CDR3 in amino acids: CASRTSGIVGETQYF. The CDR3 DNA reads as TGTGCCAGCAGGACTAGCGGGATCGTGGGAGAGACCCAGTACTTC. The full variable domain, with the rest looked up from reference TRBV25-1 and TRBJ2-5, is EADIYQTPRYLVIGTGKKITLECSQTMGHDKMYWYQQDPGMELHLIHYSYGVNSTEKGDLSSESTVSRIRTEHFPLTLESARPSHTSQYLCASRTSGIVGETQYFGPGTRLLVL.

This chain connects TRBV30 to TRBJ1-2; tentatively, D is TRBD1 (6 bases). Germline V gives CDR1 GTSNPN, CDR2 SVGIG (reference sequence). V lost 0 bases to trimming and J lost 7 bases, with 21 bases between them. The CDR3 is made up of 16 amino acids. The CDR3 region is CAWSVQGAQGQGGYTF. The CDR3 DNA reads TGTGCCTGGAGTGTACAAGGGGCACAGGGTCAAGGTGGCTACACCTTC.

The chain recombines TRBV28 with TRBJ2-7, with a possible D match to TRBD2 (6 bases). CDR1 and CDR2 (germline): MDHEN, SYDVKM. Trimming took off 7 bases at V and 4 bases at J, with 14 bases between the two ends. The CDR3 is made up of 13 amino acids. The CDR3, as DNA: TGTGCCAGCAAGGAGGGGCGCTCTTACGAGCAGTACTTC. Translation: CASKEGRSYEQYF.

The V call is TRBV6-5, the J call TRBJ2-1; possible D gene TRBD1, 7 bases. V was shortened by 6 bases and J by 13 bases, with 25 bases between the two germline ends. This CDR3 region has 15 residues. Germline lookup yields CDR1 MNHEY and CDR2 SVGAGI. CDR3 DNA: TGTGCCAGCAGCGCCCATGGTTTTCAGGGGGGCGATCAGTTCTTC. It encodes CASSAHGFQGGDQFF.

This rearrangement joins TRBV7-8 to TRBJ1-4, with a tentative D call TRBD1 (5 bases). Germline V gene data show CDR1 as SGHVS and CDR2 as FQNEAQ. The length of the CDR3 is 16 residues. Trimming took 5 bases from V and 4 from J, leaving 17 bases between them. The CDR3 coding sequence is TGTGCCAGCAGCCCCCGCATATTGAGGGGTAATGAAAAACTGTTTTTT. This gives the protein CASSPRILRGNEKLFF.

The DNA of the CDR3 is TGTGCCAGCAGTTTATTCGCTAATTCACCCCTCCACTTT. Its translation is CASSLFANSPLHF. The chain combines TRBV28 with TRBJ1-6; D is unresolved. Germline loops: CDR1 MDHEN, CDR2 SYDVKM. Trimming shortened V by 1 base and J by 6 bases, and 4 bases separated the two germline ends. The CDR3 runs 13 residues.

This clone was picked up a small number of times. The V call is TRBV30, the J call TRBJ1-1, with D unresolved. V was cut by 1 base and J by 5 bases, with 5 bases left in between. The CDR3 is 11 residues long. Germline CDR1 GTSNPN, CDR2 SVGIG (reference sequence). The CDR3 nucleotides read TGTGCCTGGAGTGAAGTGACTGAAGCTTTCTTT. It specifies CAWSEVTEAFF.

This clone is a singleton in its sample. The chain's CDR3 is CASSIGPESNYGYTF. CDR3 DNA: TGTGCCAGTAGTATAGGGCCCGAATCTAACTATGGCTACACCTTC. The rearrangement links TRBV19 to TRBJ1-2; D ambiguous. CDR3 length: 15 residues. The germline V and J ends were trimmed by 1 base and 0 bases, with 9 bases remaining between them. Germline CDR1 reads LNHDA; CDR2 reads SQIVND (reference sequence).

J is TRBJ1-5 and V is TRBV7-2, with D hard to call. The V and J ends lost 5 bases and 0 bases respectively, with 8 bases between them. This CDR3 is built from 14 residues. Germline assignment: CDR1 SGHTA and CDR2 FQGNSA. The CDR3 region has the DNA TGTGCCAGCAGCCAAGCGTATAGCAATCAGCCCCAGCATTTT. Its translation: CASSQAYSNQPQHF. The complete variable domain, with remaining parts taken from reference TRBV7-2 and TRBJ1-5, reads GAGVSQSPSNKVTEKGKDVELRCDPISGHTALYWYRQSLGQGLEFLIYFQGNSAPDKSGLPSDRFSAERTGGSVSTLTIQRTQQEDSAVYLCASSQAYSNQPQHFGDGTRLSIL.

The V gene is TRBV14, the J gene TRBJ2-3; 8 bases match TRBD2. This CDR3 has 17 residues. The trim removed 0 bases at V and 0 bases at J, leaving 5 bases unmatched. In germline, CDR1 is SGHDN, CDR2 FVKESK. This CDR3 reads CASSQELAGTSTDTQYF. The CDR3 DNA is TGTGCCAGCAGCCAAGAGTTAGCGGGAACAAGCACAGATACGCAGTATTTT.

This sequence joins TRBV7-2 and TRBJ2-1; D is perhaps TRBD2 (6 bases). CDR1 is SGHTA, CDR2 FQGNSA, per germline. CDR3 size: 15 residues. V shed 5 bases and J shed 8 bases, with 19 bases lying between them. The DNA for the CDR3 is TGTGCCAGCAGCACCGCCCGGGGGAGGTTCGATGAGCAGTTCTTC. Protein sequence: CASSTARGRFDEQFF.

Ten or more counts support this clone. J is TRBJ2-7 and V is TRBV30, with 7 nucleotides matching TRBD1. This CDR3 comprises 13 residues. The J segment lost 2 bases and the V segment lost 4 bases, leaving 5 bases of the junction unmatched. In germline, CDR1 is GTSNPN, CDR2 SVGIG (reference sequence). The CDR3: CAWTRTGPYEQYF. The CDR3 region has the DNA TGTGCCTGGACCCGGACAGGTCCCTACGAGCAGTACTTC.

The genes are TRBV7-2 and TRBJ2-5; 8 bases align to TRBD1. The J segment lost 0 bases and the V segment lost 5 bases, leaving 5 bases of the junction unmatched. Germline values: CDR1 SGHTA, CDR2 FQGNSA. The CDR3 consists of 15 residues. This CDR3 reads CASSVQGVYQETQYF. In DNA, the CDR3 is TGTGCCAGCAGCGTACAGGGGGTGTACCAAGAGACCCAGTACTTC. Combining the CDR3 with reference TRBV7-2 and TRBJ2-5 gives the whole variable domain GAGVSQSPSNKVTEKGKDVELRCDPISGHTALYWYRQSLGQGLEFLIYFQGNSAPDKSGLPSDRFSAERTGGSVSTLTIQRTQQEDSAVYLCASSVQGVYQETQYFGPGTRLLVL.

The CDR3: CASSLVGRNTGELFF. DNA for the CDR3: TGTGCCAGCAGCTTGGTCGGCAGGAACACCGGGGAGCTGTTTTTT. The chain employs TRBV5-4 and TRBJ2-2; D is undetermined. Trimming shortened V by 0 bases and J by 1 base, and 7 bases separated the two germline ends. The germline CDR1 and CDR2 sequences are SGHNT and YYREEE (reference sequence). The length of the CDR3 is 15 residues.

The rearrangement uses TRBV6-5 and TRBJ1-4; possibly TRBD1 for D (5 bases). Germline CDR1 and CDR2: MNHEY and SVGAGI. The CDR3 totals 14 residues. V lost 7 bases, J lost 7 bases, and 16 bases lay in between. The DNA of the CDR3 is TGTGCCAGCACCCAAGGGGCAGGGATTGAAAAACTGTTTTTT. It is translated as CASTQGAGIEKLFF.

There are a few counts of this clone. The chain is built from TRBV7-9 and TRBJ1-5; D is uncertain. The CDR3 length is 12 residues. V shed 0 bases and J shed 5 bases, with 2 bases lying between them. Germline V lookup: CDR1 SEHNR, CDR2 FQNEAQ (reference sequence). The DNA for the CDR3 is TGTGCCAGCAGCTTAGCGGATCAGCCCCAGCATTTT. It specifies CASSLADQPQHF.

The gene calls are TRBV7-9 and TRBJ1-3; D unclear. Germline V CDR1 and CDR2: SEHNR, FQNEAQ (reference sequence). V lost 5 bases to trimming and J lost 10 bases, with 9 bases between them. The CDR3 contains 11 residues. The CDR3 spells CASSHRETIYF. CDR3 sequence (DNA): TGTGCCAGCAGCCACAGAGAAACCATATATTTT.